This is a list of T cell receptor beta chains from one sample in a study of T cells in Graves' hyperthyroidism and ophthalmopathy. TCRdb used MiXCR to reprocess the multiplex PCR reads, holding one entry per CDR3 protein. The repertoire holds about 640,000 distinct CDR3 sequences, with around 21% as singletons. Sequences were obtained from blood. The receptors here all came from a young man with Graves' ophthalmopathy. Each CDR3 is given with its conserved first and last residue. Fields, in order: D gene, clone size, CDR3 length, J gene, V gene, CDR3 protein, CDR3 DNA. D genes are given only for firm matches. Some rows have no size entry. The others give once, few or many, or a class for an expanded clone.

TRBD2	.	16	TRBJ2-1	TRBV28	CASSGTGTSKYNEQFF	TGTGCCAGCAGTGGAACCGGGACTAGCAAGTACAATGAGCAGTTCTTC
TRBD2	many	15	TRBJ2-3	TRBV20-1	CSASRPSGSTDTQYF	TGCAGTGCTAGTAGGCCTAGCGGGAGCACAGATACGCAGTATTTT
.	few	13	TRBJ1-1	TRBV28	CAYGGSLNTEAFF	TGTGCCTATGGAGGGAGCCTGAACACTGAAGCTTTCTTT
TRBD2	.	16	TRBJ2-1	TRBV6-2/TRBV6-3	CASSLPSGRDHNEQFF	TGTGCCAGCAGTCTACCAAGCGGGAGGGACCACAATGAGCAGTTCTTC
TRBD2	many	18	TRBJ2-7	TRBV28	CASKRTPSGRSSSYEQYF	TGTGCCAGCAAGCGTACTCCTAGCGGGAGGTCCAGCTCCTACGAGCAGTACTTC
.	few	15	TRBJ1-1	TRBV10-3	CAISGLRSGNTEAFF	TGTGCCATCAGTGGGTTGAGGAGTGGTAACACTGAAGCTTTCTTT
.	.	13	TRBJ2-5	TRBV30	CAWGTWGQETQYF	TGTGCCTGGGGGACTTGGGGGCAAGAGACCCAGTACTTC
TRBD1	many	15	TRBJ2-5	TRBV11-2	CASSLRGTVRETQYF	TGTGCCAGCAGCTTAAGGGGGACAGTTCGAGAGACCCAGTACTTC
TRBD1	.	14	TRBJ1-6	TRBV27	CASSSTGGNSPLHF	TGTGCCAGCAGTTCCACAGGGGGCAATTCACCCCTCCACTTT
TRBD1	.	16	TRBJ2-4	TRBV7-9	CASSSGQGLAKNIQYF	TGTGCCAGCAGCTCGGGACAGGGGTTAGCCAAAAACATTCAGTACTTC
.	few	15	TRBJ2-3	TRBV28	CASRLSGGRADTQYF	TGTGCCAGCAGGCTAAGTGGGGGGCGCGCAGATACGCAGTATTTT
.	many	14	TRBJ2-5	TRBV28	CASSPAGNQETQYF	TGTGCCAGCAGTCCCGCCGGGAACCAAGAGACCCAGTACTTC
TRBD2	many	19	TRBJ2-7	TRBV5-1	CASSPRTSGPSPYSYEQYF	TGCGCCAGCAGCCCAAGGACTAGCGGGCCATCCCCTTACTCCTACGAGCAGTACTTC
.	many	13	TRBJ1-6	TRBV12-3/TRBV12-4	CASRQGFDSPLHF	TGTGCCAGCAGACAGGGTTTCGATTCACCCCTCCACTTT
TRBD2	few	14	TRBJ2-3	TRBV20-1	CSAVSGSESDTQYF	TGCAGTGCCGTTAGCGGGAGTGAGTCAGATACGCAGTATTTT
TRBD1	.	14	TRBJ2-7	TRBV20-1	CSASSSGGRTEQYF	TGCAGTGCTAGTTCTTCAGGGGGCCGCACCGAGCAGTACTTC
.	.	18	TRBJ1-6	TRBV6-2/TRBV6-3	CASSPKEVRSSYNSPLHF	TGTGCCAGCAGTCCCAAGGAGGTCAGGAGCTCCTATAATTCACCCCTCCACTTT
.	.	18	TRBJ2-7	TRBV20-1	CSARDLGGVKGSSYEQYF	TGCAGTGCTAGAGATCTGGGGGGCGTAAAGGGAAGCTCCTACGAGCAGTACTTC
TRBD1	.	14	TRBJ1-6	TRBV6-1	CASSRQGIGPPLHF	TGTGCCAGCAGCAGACAGGGTATAGGTCCACCCCTCCACTTT
.	many	14	TRBJ2-1	TRBV11-2	CASSLSAGDNEQFF	TGTGCCAGCAGCTTATCTGCTGGAGACAATGAGCAGTTCTTC
.	few	11	TRBJ1-2	TRBV24-1	CATKSNYGYTF	TGTGCCACCAAGTCCAACTATGGCTACACCTTC
TRBD1	few	15	TRBJ2-1	TRBV5-1	CASSQGTGGLNEQFF	TGCGCCAGCAGCCAAGGGACAGGGGGCCTCAATGAGCAGTTCTTC
.	once	14	TRBJ2-7	TRBV7-9	CASSSRGSQYEQYF	TGTGCCAGCAGCTCCCGGGGCTCCCAGTACGAGCAGTACTTC
.	few	13	TRBJ2-5	TRBV10-3	CAIRAAEVETQYF	TGTGCCATCAGGGCAGCGGAGGTGGAGACCCAGTACTTC
.	few	17	TRBJ2-1	TRBV4-3	CASSQETRLRNYNEQFF	TGCGCCAGCAGCCAGGAGACACGACTACGCAATTACAATGAGCAGTTCTTC
.	many	14	TRBJ2-7	TRBV7-9	CASSPSKSSYEQYF	TGTGCCAGCAGCCCCTCGAAGTCTTCCTACGAGCAGTACTTC
TRBD1	few	15	TRBJ2-1	TRBV9	CASSPTGTDHNEQFF	TGTGCCAGCAGCCCCACCGGGACAGACCACAATGAGCAGTTCTTC
TRBD1	many	14	TRBJ2-3	TRBV5-1	CASSQGQDTDTQYF	TGCGCCAGCAGCCAAGGACAGGACACAGATACGCAGTATTTT
.	many	13	TRBJ1-2	TRBV18	CASSPQDSYGYTF	TGTGCCAGCTCGCCTCAGGACAGCTATGGCTACACCTTC
.	.	15	TRBJ2-7	TRBV27	CASSLEIGSAYEQYF	TGTGCCAGCAGTTTAGAAATCGGGTCGGCCTACGAGCAGTACTTC
TRBD2	.	14	TRBJ2-2	TRBV30	CAWTGLGNTGELFF	TGTGCCTGGACCGGACTAGGTAACACCGGGGAGCTGTTTTTT
.	many	13	TRBJ2-3	TRBV28	CASSEEFADTQYF	TGTGCCAGCAGTGAAGAGTTCGCAGATACGCAGTATTTT
.	many	14	TRBJ2-7	TRBV28	CASSLTGGTYEQYF	TGTGCCAGCAGTTTGACAGGTGGAACCTACGAGCAGTACTTC
TRBD2	.	17	TRBJ2-5	TRBV3-1	CASSQVGWGGHQETQYF	TGTGCCAGCAGCCAAGTGGGGTGGGGGGGTCATCAAGAGACCCAGTACTTC
TRBD1	.	18	TRBJ2-4	TRBV6-6	CASSYSTLDRLAKNIQYF	TGTGCCAGCAGTTACTCGACTCTGGACAGGCTAGCCAAAAACATTCAGTACTTC
TRBD1	.	14	TRBJ1-1	TRBV12-3/TRBV12-4	CASSLPGQGVMAFF	TGTGCCAGCAGCCTCCCGGGACAGGGTGTAATGGCTTTCTTT
.	few	14	TRBJ1-1	TRBV6-5	CASSYGAGQTEAFF	TGTGCCAGCAGTTACGGTGCGGGGCAAACTGAAGCTTTCTTT
.	many	15	TRBJ2-7	TRBV28	CASSFPTTTSYEQYF	TGTGCCAGCAGTTTTCCCACCACAACTTCCTACGAGCAGTACTTC
.	.	15	TRBJ2-3	TRBV24-1	CATSGAGPRTDTQYF	TGTGCCACCAGCGGTGCCGGACCGCGCACAGATACGCAGTATTTT
.	.	14	TRBJ2-2	TRBV4-1	CASSQVGHTGELFF	TGCGCCAGCAGCCAAGTGGGCCATACCGGGGAGCTGTTTTTT
TRBD1	.	16	TRBJ2-7	TRBV28	CASSSVRTGVSYEQYF	TGTGCCAGCAGTAGTGTGAGGACAGGGGTGTCCTACGAGCAGTACTTC
TRBD2	many	16	TRBJ2-7	TRBV5-1	CASSLGAGGRDYEQYF	TGCGCCAGCAGCTTAGGAGCGGGAGGGAGGGACTACGAGCAGTACTTC